The table lists the clone carrying this TCR beta chain with a few counts. Antigen: not known. This sample was taken from a study of vaccination and CD4 T cells after COVID-19. Turning to the study itself: The convalescents were made up of six males and four females, two of whom were Hispanic.

An Oncomine TCR Beta short-read assay was used to sequence the DNA from cultured CD4+ T cells. TCRdb itself ran the PCR reads through MiXCR, one entry per CDR3 protein. The sample gives approximately 9,500 distinct CDR3 sequences, about 50% of which show up once; approximately 24% is in the top ten. Overall study findings and caveats: Of the reactive clones in convalescent patients, a median around 86% showed up only post-vaccination. For SARS-CoV-2-reactive clonotypes, the median went from around 20 to 38, a nonsignificant increase.

Per germline, CDR1 MNHEY and CDR2 SVGAGI. There are 14 residues in the CDR3. Trimming removed 0 bases at V and 4 bases at J, with 6 bases between. Treatment of the sample: 10-day PBMC culture with coronavirus spike peptide pools or control peptides (ViraFEST assay). Pre-COVID-19 pandemic sampling (2011-2018) yielded the unexposed donor's CD4+ T cells. Following expansion of antigen-specific T cells with peptide pools, ViraFEST then sequenced TCRs. The source of this sequence is a human donor in good health. Sequencing input: CD4+ T cells from blood, cultured in vitro. The rearrangement links TRBV6-5 to TRBJ2-2; no clear D gene. The CDR3 DNA is TGTGCCAGCAGTTACTCCCAGATCACCGGGGAGCTGTTTTTT. Its protein product is CASSYSQITGELFF.